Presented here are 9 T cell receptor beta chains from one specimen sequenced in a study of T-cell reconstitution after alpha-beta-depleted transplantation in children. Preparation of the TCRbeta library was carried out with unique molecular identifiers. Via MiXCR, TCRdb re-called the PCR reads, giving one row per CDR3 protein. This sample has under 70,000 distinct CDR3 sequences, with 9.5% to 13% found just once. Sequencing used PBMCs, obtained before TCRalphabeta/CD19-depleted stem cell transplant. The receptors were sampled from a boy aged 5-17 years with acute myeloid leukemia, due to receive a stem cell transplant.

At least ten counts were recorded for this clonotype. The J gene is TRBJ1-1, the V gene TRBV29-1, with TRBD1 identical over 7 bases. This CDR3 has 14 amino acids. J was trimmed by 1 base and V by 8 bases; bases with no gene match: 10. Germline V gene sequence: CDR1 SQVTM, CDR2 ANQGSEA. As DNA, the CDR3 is TGCAGCATGTTGTTAAGGGGGCGGAACACTGAAGCTTTCTTT. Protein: CSMLLRGRNTEAFF.

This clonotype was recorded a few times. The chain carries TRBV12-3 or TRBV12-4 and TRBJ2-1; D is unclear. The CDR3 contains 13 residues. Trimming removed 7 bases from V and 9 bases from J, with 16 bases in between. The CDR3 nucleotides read TGTGCCAGCACCATGACCGTGTACGGTGAGCAGTTCTTC. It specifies CASTMTVYGEQFF.

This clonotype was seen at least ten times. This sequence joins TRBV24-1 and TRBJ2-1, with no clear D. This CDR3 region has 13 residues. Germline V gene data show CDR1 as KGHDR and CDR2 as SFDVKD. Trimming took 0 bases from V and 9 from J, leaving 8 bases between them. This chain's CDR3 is CATSDLLHGEQFF. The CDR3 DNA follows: TGTGCCACCAGTGATTTGCTCCATGGTGAGCAGTTCTTC.

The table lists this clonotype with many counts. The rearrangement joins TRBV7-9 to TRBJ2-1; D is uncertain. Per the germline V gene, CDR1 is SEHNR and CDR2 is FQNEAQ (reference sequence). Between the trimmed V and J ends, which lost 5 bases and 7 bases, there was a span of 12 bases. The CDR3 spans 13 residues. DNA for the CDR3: TGTGCCAGCAGCGCGGACCTACCAAATGAGCAGTTCTTC. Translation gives CASSADLPNEQFF.

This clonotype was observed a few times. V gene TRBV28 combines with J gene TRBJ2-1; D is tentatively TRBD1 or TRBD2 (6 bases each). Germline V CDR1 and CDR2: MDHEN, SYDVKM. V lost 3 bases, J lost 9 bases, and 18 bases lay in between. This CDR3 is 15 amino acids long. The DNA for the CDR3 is TGTGCCAGCAGTTTCACAGCGACAGGAGGGGGTGAGCAGTTCTTC. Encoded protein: CASSFTATGGGEQFF.

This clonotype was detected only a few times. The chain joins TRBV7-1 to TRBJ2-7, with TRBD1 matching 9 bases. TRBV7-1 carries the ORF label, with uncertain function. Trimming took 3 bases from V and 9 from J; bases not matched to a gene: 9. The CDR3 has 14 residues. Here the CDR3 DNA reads TGTGCCAGCAGCTCCGGGACAGGGAATTTGATGCAGTACGTC. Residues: CASSSGTGNLMQYV.

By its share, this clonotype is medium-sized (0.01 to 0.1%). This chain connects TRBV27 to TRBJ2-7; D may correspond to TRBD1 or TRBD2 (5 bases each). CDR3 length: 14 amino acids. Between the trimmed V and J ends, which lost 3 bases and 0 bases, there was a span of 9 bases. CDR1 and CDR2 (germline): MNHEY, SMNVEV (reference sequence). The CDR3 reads CASSFWDGSYEQYF. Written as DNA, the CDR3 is TGTGCCAGCAGTTTCTGGGACGGCTCCTACGAGCAGTACTTC.

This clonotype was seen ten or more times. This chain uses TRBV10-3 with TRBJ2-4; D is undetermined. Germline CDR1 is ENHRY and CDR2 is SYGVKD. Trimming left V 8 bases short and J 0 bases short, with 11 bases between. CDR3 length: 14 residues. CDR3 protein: CAIRAPGAKNIQYF. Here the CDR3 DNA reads TGTGCCATCCGTGCTCCCGGAGCCAAAAACATTCAGTACTTC.

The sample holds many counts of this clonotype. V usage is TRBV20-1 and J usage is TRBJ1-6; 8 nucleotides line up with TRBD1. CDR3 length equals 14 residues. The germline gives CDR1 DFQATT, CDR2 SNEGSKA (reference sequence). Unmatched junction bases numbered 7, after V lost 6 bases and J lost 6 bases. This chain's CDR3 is CSAARTGLNSPLHF. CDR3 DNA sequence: TGCAGTGCCGCCCGGACAGGGCTTAATTCACCCCTCCACTTT.